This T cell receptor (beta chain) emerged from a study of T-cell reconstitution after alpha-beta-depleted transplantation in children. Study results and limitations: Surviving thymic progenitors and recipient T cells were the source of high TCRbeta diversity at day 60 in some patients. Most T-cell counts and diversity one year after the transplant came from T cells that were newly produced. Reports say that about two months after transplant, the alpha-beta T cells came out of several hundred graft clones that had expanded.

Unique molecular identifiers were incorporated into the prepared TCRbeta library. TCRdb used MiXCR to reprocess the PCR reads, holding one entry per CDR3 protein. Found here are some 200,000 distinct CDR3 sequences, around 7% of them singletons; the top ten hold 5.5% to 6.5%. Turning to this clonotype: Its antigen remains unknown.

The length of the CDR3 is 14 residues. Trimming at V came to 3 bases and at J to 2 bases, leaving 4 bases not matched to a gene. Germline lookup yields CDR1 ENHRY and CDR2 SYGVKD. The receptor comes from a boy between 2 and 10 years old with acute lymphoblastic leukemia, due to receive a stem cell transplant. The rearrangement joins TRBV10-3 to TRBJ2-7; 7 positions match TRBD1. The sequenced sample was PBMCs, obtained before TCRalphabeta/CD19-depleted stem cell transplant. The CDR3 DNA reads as TGTGCCATCAGTGAATGGCAGGGGGCCTACGAGCAGTACTTC. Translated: CAISEWQGAYEQYF.